The next 9 T cell receptor beta chains were all read from a single sample in a study of shared clonotypes between healthy human individuals. Measured with immunoSEQ multiplex PCR; TCRdb has only the in-frame clones, and not every one. Here the sample spans about half a million clones, about 84% being singletons. Sequenced sample: PBMCs. The receptor set was obtained from a woman aged 40 to 50 in good health. Some clones in this sample may be carry-over from other donors' samples.

The V call is TRBV18, the J call TRBJ2-2, with D maybe TRBD2 (6 bases). V lost 4 bases to trimming and J lost 7 bases, with 16 bases between them. The CDR3 is 15 amino acids. The V gene's germline CDR1 is KGHSH and CDR2 LQKENI. This CDR3 reads CASSQTTLADGELFF. The CDR3 DNA sequence: TGTGCCAGCTCACAAACAACTTTAGCGGACGGGGAGCTGTTTTTT.

Regarding this clone: Other DNA sequences in the sample encode the same CDR3. The chain recombines TRBV6-1 with TRBJ1-5; D gene uncertain. V gave up 3 bases and J gave up 4 bases, with 4 bases separating them. The CDR3 has 12 residues. The germline gives CDR1 MNHNS, CDR2 SASEGT. The CDR3 sequence is CASSDPNQPQHF. As DNA, the CDR3 is TGTGCCAGCAGTGATCCAAATCAGCCCCAGCATTTT.

This clone was picked up a small number of times. V is TRBV6-5 and J is TRBJ2-1; D is uncertain. Germline assignment: CDR1 MNHEY and CDR2 SVGAGI. CDR3 length equals 13 residues. With 4 bases removed from V and 1 base from J, the gap between germline ends came to 5 bases. CDR3 sequence reads: CASSSGSYNEQFF. The CDR3 coding sequence is TGTGCCAGCAGTTCCGGGTCCTACAATGAGCAGTTCTTC.

The chain combines TRBV6-1 with TRBJ1-1, with a possible D match to TRBD1 (5 bases). Germline lookup yields CDR1 MNHNS and CDR2 SASEGT. V lost 1 base to trimming and J lost 4 bases, with 13 bases between them. The CDR3 has 15 residues. Here the CDR3 reads CASSEDEGSGTEAFF. CDR3 coding DNA: TGTGCCAGCAGTGAAGACGAGGGGTCGGGCACTGAAGCTTTCTTT.

Comment on this clone: This likely traces to a read error, being one base from a far larger clone. The CDR3 end shows no conserved phenylalanine or tryptophan, and so a read error is likely. The CDR3 protein is CASSERLAQPYEQYL. CDR3 nucleotides: TGTGCCAGCAGTGAACGGCTAGCGCAGCCCTACGAGCAGTACTTA. The rearrangement uses TRBV6-1 and TRBJ2-7, with D possibly matching TRBD2 (6 bases). Trimming took 2 bases from V and 2 from J, leaving 13 bases between them. Germline CDR1 reads MNHNS; CDR2 reads SASEGT. This CDR3 is 15 amino acids long.

This chain connects TRBV18 to TRBJ2-6; D not certain. The germline CDR1 and CDR2 sequences are KGHSH and LQKENI. The CDR3 has 17 residues. Trimming pared 3 bases from V and 1 base from J, leaving 13 bases between. The CDR3 here is CASSPVRATSGANVLTF. The CDR3 nucleotides are TGTGCCAGCTCACCGGTAAGGGCGACGTCTGGGGCCAACGTCCTGACTTTC.

The gene calls are TRBV7-6 and TRBJ1-2; D gene uncertain. V was cut by 0 bases and J by 8 bases, with 16 bases left in between. The CDR3 consists of 15 residues. Per germline, CDR1 SGHVS and CDR2 FNYEAQ. The CDR3 sequence is CASSLALAGLDGYTF. CDR3 DNA sequence: TGTGCCAGCAGCTTAGCGCTGGCAGGTCTTGACGGCTACACCTTC.

This clone was picked up a small number of times. The J gene is TRBJ2-7, the V gene TRBV5-6; possibly TRBD2 for D (6 bases). The CDR3 has 15 amino acids. Per germline, CDR1 SGHDT and CDR2 YYEEEE. Trimming left V 6 bases short and J 0 bases short, with 16 bases between. CDR3 residues: CASTLGGWISYEQYF. CDR3 sequence (DNA): TGTGCCAGCACCCTCGGAGGGTGGATCTCCTACGAGCAGTACTTC.

The chain links TRBV18 to TRBJ2-7; 9 bases line up with TRBD2. The length of the CDR3 is 15 residues. Germline V gene data show CDR1 as KGHSH and CDR2 as LQKENI. The J segment lost 4 bases and the V segment lost 2 bases, leaving 6 bases of the junction unmatched. CDR3 nucleotide sequence: TGTGCCAGCTCACCAGAGAGTGCGGGAGGGTACGAGCAGTACTTC. Amino acids: CASSPESAGGYEQYF.